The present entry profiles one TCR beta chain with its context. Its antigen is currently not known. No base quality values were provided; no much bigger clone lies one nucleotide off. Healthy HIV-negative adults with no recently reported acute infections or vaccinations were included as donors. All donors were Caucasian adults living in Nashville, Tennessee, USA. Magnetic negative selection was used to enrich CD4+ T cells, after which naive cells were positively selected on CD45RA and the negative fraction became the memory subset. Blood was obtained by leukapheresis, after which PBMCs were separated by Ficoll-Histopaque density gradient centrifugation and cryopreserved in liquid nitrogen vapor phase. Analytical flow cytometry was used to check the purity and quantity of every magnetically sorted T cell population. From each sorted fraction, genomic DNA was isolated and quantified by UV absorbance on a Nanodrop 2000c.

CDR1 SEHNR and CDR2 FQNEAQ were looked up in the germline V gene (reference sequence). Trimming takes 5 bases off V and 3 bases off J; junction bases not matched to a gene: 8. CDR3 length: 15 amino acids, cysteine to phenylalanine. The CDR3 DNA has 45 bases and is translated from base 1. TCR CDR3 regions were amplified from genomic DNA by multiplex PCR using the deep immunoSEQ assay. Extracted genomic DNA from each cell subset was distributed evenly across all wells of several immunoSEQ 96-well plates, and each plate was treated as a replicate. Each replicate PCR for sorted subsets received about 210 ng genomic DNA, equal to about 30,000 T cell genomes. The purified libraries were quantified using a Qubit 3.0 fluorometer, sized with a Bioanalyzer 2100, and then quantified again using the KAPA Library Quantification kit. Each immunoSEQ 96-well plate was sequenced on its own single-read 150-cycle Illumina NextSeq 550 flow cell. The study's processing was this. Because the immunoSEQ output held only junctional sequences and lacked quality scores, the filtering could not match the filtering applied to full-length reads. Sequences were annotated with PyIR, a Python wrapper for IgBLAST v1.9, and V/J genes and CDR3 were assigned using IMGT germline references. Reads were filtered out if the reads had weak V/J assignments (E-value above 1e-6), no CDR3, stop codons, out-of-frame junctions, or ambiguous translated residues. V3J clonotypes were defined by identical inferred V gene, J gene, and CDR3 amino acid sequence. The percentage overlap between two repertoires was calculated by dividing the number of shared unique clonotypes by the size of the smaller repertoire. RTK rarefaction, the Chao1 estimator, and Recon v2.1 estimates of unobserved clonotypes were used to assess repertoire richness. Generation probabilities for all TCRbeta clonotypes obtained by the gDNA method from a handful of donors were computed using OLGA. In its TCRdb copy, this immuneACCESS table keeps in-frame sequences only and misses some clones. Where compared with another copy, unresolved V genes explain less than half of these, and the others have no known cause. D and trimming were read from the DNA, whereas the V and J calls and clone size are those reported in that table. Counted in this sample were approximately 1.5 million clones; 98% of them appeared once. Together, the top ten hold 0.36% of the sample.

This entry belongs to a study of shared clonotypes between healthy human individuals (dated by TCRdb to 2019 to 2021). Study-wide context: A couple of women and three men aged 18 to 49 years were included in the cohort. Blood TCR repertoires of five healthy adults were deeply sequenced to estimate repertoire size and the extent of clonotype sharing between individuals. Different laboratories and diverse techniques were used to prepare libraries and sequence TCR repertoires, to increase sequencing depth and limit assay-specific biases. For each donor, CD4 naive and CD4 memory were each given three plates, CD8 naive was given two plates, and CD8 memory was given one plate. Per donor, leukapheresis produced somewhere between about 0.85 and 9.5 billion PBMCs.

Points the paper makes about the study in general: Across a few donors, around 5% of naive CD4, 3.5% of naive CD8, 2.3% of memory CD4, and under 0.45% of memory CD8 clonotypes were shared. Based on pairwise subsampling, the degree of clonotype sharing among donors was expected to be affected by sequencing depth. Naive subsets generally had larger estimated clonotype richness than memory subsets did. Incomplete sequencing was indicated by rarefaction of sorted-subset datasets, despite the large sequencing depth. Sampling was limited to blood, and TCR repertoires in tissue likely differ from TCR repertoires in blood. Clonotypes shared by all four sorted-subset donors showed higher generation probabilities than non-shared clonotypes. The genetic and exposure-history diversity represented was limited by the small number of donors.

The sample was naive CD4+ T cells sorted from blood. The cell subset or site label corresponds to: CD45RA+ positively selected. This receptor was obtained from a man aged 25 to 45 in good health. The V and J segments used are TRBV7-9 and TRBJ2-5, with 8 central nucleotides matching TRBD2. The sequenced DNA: TGTGCCAGCAGCCGCCCGGGACTAGGGAAAGAGACCCAGTACTTC. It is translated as CASSRPGLGKETQYF.